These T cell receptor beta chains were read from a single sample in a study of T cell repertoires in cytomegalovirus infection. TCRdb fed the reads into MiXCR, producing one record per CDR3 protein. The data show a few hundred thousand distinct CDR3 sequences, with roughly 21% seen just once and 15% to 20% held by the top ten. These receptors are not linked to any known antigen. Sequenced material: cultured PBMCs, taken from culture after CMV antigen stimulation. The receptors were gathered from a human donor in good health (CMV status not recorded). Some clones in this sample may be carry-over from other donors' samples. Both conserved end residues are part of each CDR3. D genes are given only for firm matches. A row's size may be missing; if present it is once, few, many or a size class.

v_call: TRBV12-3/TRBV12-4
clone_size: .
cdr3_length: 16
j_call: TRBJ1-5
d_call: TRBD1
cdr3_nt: TGTGCCAGCGGGCATCGACAGGGAGGGGGGAATCAGCCCCAGCATTTT
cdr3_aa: CASGHRQGGGNQPQHF

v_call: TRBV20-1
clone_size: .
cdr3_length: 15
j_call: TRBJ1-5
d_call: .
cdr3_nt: TGCAGTGCTTACGACCGGGCGGATAGCAATCAGCCCCAGCATTTT
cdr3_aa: CSAYDRADSNQPQHF

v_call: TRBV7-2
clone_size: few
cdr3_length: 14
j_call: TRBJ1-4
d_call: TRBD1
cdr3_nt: TGTGCCAGCAGCTCGGGGGGACAGAGGGAAAAACTGTTTTTT
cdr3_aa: CASSSGGQREKLFF

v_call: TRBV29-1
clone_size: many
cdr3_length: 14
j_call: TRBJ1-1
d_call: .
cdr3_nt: TGCAGCGTTTATCTCACTCGGGTGAACACTGAAGCTTTCTTT
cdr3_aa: CSVYLTRVNTEAFF

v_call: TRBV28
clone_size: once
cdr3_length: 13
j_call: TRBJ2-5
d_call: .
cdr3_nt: TGTGCCACCCAAGTCCCTTTCGGTTGGACCCAGTACTTC
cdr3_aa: CATQVPFGWTQYF

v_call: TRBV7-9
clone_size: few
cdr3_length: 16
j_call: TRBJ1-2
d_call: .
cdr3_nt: TGTGCCAGCAGCTCCGACATCTGGGGAGAGAACTATGGCTACACCTTC
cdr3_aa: CASSSDIWGENYGYTF

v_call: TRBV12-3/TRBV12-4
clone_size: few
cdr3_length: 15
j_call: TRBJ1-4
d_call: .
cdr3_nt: TGTGCCAGCAGTTTTGGCAGGAGGGTTGATGAAAAACTGTTTTTT
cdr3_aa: CASSFGRRVDEKLFF

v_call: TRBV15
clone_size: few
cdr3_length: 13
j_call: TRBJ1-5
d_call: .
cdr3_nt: TGTGCCACCAGCAGAGAATATTATCAGCCCCAGCATTTT
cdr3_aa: CATSREYYQPQHF

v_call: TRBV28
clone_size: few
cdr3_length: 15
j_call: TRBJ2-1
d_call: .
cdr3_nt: TGTGCCAGCAGAGTGTTTGGAAGCTCCTACAATGAGCAGTTCTTC
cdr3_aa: CASRVFGSSYNEQFF

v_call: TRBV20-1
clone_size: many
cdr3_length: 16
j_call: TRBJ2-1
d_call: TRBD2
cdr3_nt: TGCAGTGCTAGAGCCCCGGGACTAGCGGGATACAATGAGCAGTTCTTC
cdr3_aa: CSARAPGLAGYNEQFF

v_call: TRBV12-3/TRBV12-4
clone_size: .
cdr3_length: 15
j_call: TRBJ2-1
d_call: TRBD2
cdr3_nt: TGTGCCAGCAGTTTAGAGCCTAGCGGGAGTAATGAGCAGTTCTTC
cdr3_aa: CASSLEPSGSNEQFF

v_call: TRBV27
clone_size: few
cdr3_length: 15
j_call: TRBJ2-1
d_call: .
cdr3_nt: TGTGCCAGCAGTCTAAGCGGCAACCTTATCAATGAGCAGTTCTTC
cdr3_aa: CASSLSGNLINEQFF

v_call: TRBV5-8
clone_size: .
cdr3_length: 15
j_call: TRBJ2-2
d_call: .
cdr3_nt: TGTGCCAGCAGCTTGGGACTAGTTTTCACCGGGGAGCTGTTTTTT
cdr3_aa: CASSLGLVFTGELFF

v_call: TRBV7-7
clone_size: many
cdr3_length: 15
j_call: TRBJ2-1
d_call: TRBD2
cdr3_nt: TGTGCTAGCAGTCTGGGACTAGCGGACTACAATGAGCAGTTCTTC
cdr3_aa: CASSLGLADYNEQFF

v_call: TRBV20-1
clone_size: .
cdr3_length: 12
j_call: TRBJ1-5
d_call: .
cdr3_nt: TGCAGTGTGGGACGTAGCATTCAGCCCCAGCATTTT
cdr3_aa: CSVGRSIQPQHF

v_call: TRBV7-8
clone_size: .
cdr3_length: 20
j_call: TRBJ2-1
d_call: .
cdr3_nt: TGTGCCAGCAGCTTATGGACGGAATGGGAGAGCAAAAGCGCATACAATGAGCAGTTCTTC
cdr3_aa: CASSLWTEWESKSAYNEQFF

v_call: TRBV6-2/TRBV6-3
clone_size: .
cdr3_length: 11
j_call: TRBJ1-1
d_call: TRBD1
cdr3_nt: TGTGCCAGCAGGGACAGGGTCGGAGCTTTCTTT
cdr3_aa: CASRDRVGAFF

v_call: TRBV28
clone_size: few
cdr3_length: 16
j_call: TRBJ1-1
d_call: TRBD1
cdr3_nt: TGTGCCAGCAGTTTATGGATCAGGGGGCCCGGCACTGAAGCTTTCTTT
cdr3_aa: CASSLWIRGPGTEAFF

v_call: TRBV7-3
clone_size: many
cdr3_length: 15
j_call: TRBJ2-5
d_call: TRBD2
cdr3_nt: TGTGCCAGCAGCTCCTCCGCGGGAGGCCATGAGACCCAGTACTTC
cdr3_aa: CASSSSAGGHETQYF

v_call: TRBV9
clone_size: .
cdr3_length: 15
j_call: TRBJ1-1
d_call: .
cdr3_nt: TGTGCCAGCAGCGTAGAAGGCAGCTTGAACACTGAAGCTTTCTTT
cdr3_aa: CASSVEGSLNTEAFF

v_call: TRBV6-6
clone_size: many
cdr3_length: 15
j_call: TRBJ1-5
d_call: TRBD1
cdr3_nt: TGTGCCAGCAGGGGGACAGGGGGGCTCAATCAGCCCCAGCATTTT
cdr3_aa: CASRGTGGLNQPQHF

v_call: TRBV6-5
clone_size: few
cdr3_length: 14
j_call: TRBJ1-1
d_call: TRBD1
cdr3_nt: TGTGCCAGCAGAAAAGGGGGCGCGGACACTGAAGCTTTCTTT
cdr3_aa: CASRKGGADTEAFF

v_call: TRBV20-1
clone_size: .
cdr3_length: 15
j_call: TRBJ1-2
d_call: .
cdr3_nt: TGCAGTGCTAGACCACCGGAGGGATCTAACTATGGCTACACCTTC
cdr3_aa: CSARPPEGSNYGYTF

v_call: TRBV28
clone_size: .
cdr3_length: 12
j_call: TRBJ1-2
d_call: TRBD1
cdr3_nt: TGTGCCAGCAGCCACAGGGGGCTTGGCTACACCTTC
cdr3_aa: CASSHRGLGYTF

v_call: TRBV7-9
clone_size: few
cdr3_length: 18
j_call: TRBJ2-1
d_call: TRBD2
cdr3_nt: TGTGCCAGCAGCTTAGCTGGGACTAGCGGGAGGTTGAACAATGAGCAGTTCTTC
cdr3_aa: CASSLAGTSGRLNNEQFF

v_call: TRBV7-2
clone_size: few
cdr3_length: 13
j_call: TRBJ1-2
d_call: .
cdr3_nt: TGTGCCAGCAGCGGACAGTTGGATTATGGCTACACCTTC
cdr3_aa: CASSGQLDYGYTF

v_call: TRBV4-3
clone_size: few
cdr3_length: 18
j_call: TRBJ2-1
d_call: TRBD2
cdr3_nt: TGCGCCAGCAGCCAAGACAAAAAGCGGGAGCTCCCCTACAATGAGCAGTTCTTC
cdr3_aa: CASSQDKKRELPYNEQFF

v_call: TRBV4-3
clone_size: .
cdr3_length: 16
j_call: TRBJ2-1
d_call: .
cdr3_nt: TGCGCCAGCAGCCAAGATATGGCGGCTCCCTACAATGAGCAGTTCTTC
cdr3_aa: CASSQDMAAPYNEQFF

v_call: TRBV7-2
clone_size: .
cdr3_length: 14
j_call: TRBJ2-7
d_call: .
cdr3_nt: TGTGCCAGCAGCTTCCCCGGCGGCCCCTACGAGCAGTACTTC
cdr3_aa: CASSFPGGPYEQYF

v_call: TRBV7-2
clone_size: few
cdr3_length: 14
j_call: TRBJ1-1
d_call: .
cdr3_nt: TGTGCCAGCAGCTTAGTAACGGGGGCGACTGAAGCTTTCTTT
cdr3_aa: CASSLVTGATEAFF

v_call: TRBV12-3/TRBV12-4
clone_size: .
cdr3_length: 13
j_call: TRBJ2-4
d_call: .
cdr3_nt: TGTGCCAGCAGTTTGAGGGGGGGGGACATTCAGTACTTC
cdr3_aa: CASSLRGGDIQYF

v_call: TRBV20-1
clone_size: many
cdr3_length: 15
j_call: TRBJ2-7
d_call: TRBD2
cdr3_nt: TGCAGTGCCCCAACGCGTGCCGGGAGGGCTGAAGAGCAGTACTTC
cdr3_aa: CSAPTRAGRAEEQYF